This T cell receptor beta chain was found in a study of T cells in localized non-small cell lung cancer. Points on this clone: The antigen is undetermined.

General study findings and limits: Multi-region tumor sequencing was not done, so intratumor heterogeneity could not be excluded. Blood T cell density predicted longer survival; adjacent-lung clonality, shorter.

Generated by immunoSEQ multiplex PCR, the TCRdb table keeps only in-frame clones and is missing some. The data contain several thousand clones, 30% to 45% of them singletons. Germline-derived CDR1 and CDR2 are LNHDA and SQIVND (reference sequence). The CDR3 is 13 amino acids. J was trimmed by 6 bases and V by 8 bases; bases with no gene match: 5. Specimen: normal lung tissue next to the tumor, collected before any cancer treatment. The genes are TRBV19 and TRBJ2-2, with 8 bases lining up with TRBD1. The clonotype originates from a woman aged 35 to 70 with stage I lung adenocarcinoma. The CDR3 protein is CASDRGRAGELFF. The CDR3 DNA is TGTGCCAGTGACAGGGGAAGAGCCGGGGAGCTGTTTTTT.